These T cell receptor beta chains were read from a single sample in a study of neurological immune-mediated disorders. One entry per CDR3 protein results from TCRdb running MiXCR on the 5' RACE reads. This table has about 55,000 distinct CDR3 sequences, 3.6% appearing once. Sequenced: PBMCs. The receptors come from a man aged 25-45 years with multiple sclerosis. The CDR3 runs from the conserved cysteine through the conserved F or W. The order of the fields is J gene, D gene, V gene, clone size, CDR3 DNA, CDR3 protein. The D gene is left open where the match is weak. The size entry gives once, few, many, or a class for an expanded clone.

J gene: TRBJ1-6; D gene: .; V gene: TRBV12-3/TRBV12-4; clone size: few; CDR3 DNA: TGTGCCAGCAGGGTTGGAGAGGTGGATTCACCCCTCAACTTT; CDR3 protein: CASRVGEVDSPLNF
J gene: TRBJ2-3; D gene: .; V gene: TRBV29-1; clone size: many; CDR3 DNA: TGCAGCGGCTTTTTGGGCACAGATACGCAGTATTTT; CDR3 protein: CSGFLGTDTQYF
J gene: TRBJ1-2; D gene: .; V gene: TRBV12-3/TRBV12-4; clone size: many; CDR3 DNA: TGTGCCAGCAGTTTAGCGGGCCAGGGGTACGGCTACACCTTC; CDR3 protein: CASSLAGQGYGYTF
J gene: TRBJ2-3; D gene: .; V gene: TRBV10-3; clone size: many; CDR3 DNA: TGTGCCATCAGTGAGAGGGATACAGATACGCAGTATTTT; CDR3 protein: CAISERDTDTQYF
J gene: TRBJ2-1; D gene: TRBD2; V gene: TRBV4-1; clone size: few; CDR3 DNA: TGCGCCAGCAGCCAAGAGGGACTAGCAGTAAATGAGCAGTTCTTC; CDR3 protein: CASSQEGLAVNEQFF
J gene: TRBJ2-2; D gene: .; V gene: TRBV7-9; clone size: many; CDR3 DNA: TGTGCCAGCAGCTTAGTGCAGAAGTACACCGGGGAGCTGTTTTTT; CDR3 protein: CASSLVQKYTGELFF
J gene: TRBJ1-2; D gene: .; V gene: TRBV2; clone size: many; CDR3 DNA: TGTGCCAGCCGTGGACAGAGCCTCTATGGCTACACCTTC; CDR3 protein: CASRGQSLYGYTF
J gene: TRBJ1-1; D gene: .; V gene: TRBV20-1; clone size: many; CDR3 DNA: TGCAGTTCCCCCGGGGAGAACACTGAAGCTTTCTTT; CDR3 protein: CSSPGENTEAFF
J gene: TRBJ2-7; D gene: .; V gene: TRBV5-1; clone size: many; CDR3 DNA: TGCGCCAGCAGCGTTGGGGCAGGGAGGGAGCAGTACTTC; CDR3 protein: CASSVGAGREQYF
J gene: TRBJ1-1; D gene: .; V gene: TRBV9; clone size: many; CDR3 DNA: TGTGCCAGCAGCTCCCCCGGAGGAACGGCTGAAGCTTTCTTT; CDR3 protein: CASSSPGGTAEAFF
J gene: TRBJ1-4; D gene: .; V gene: TRBV2; clone size: many; CDR3 DNA: TGTGCCAGCAGTGGGGGACCTCCTGAAAAACTGTTTTTT; CDR3 protein: CASSGGPPEKLFF
J gene: TRBJ1-1; D gene: .; V gene: TRBV20-1; clone size: many; CDR3 DNA: TGCAGTGCTAGAGCGGAGGGGGAAACTGAAGCTTTCTTT; CDR3 protein: CSARAEGETEAFF
J gene: TRBJ2-3; D gene: .; V gene: TRBV7-7; clone size: many; CDR3 DNA: TGTGCTAGCAGCTTAGGGCTCTCAGCGGATACGCAGTATTTT; CDR3 protein: CASSLGLSADTQYF
J gene: TRBJ2-7; D gene: TRBD2; V gene: TRBV20-1; clone size: medium-sized; CDR3 DNA: TGCAGTGCTAGAAGCCCTAGCGGGAAGGACGAGCAGTACTTC; CDR3 protein: CSARSPSGKDEQYF
J gene: TRBJ2-7; D gene: .; V gene: TRBV27; clone size: many; CDR3 DNA: TGTGCCAGCAGTTCCGACGGTGACTACGAGCAGTACTTC; CDR3 protein: CASSSDGDYEQYF
J gene: TRBJ1-1; D gene: .; V gene: TRBV5-1; clone size: many; CDR3 DNA: TGCGCCAGCAGCTTGGATGGGGCGGGATTCACTGAAGCTTTCTTT; CDR3 protein: CASSLDGAGFTEAFF
J gene: TRBJ1-1; D gene: .; V gene: TRBV5-1; clone size: many; CDR3 DNA: TGCGCCAGCAGCTCCACGGAACAGAACACTGAAGCTTTCTTT; CDR3 protein: CASSSTEQNTEAFF
J gene: TRBJ1-1; D gene: TRBD1; V gene: TRBV6-6; clone size: many; CDR3 DNA: TGTGCCAGCAGGGGGACAGCTTTGAACACTGAAGCTTTCTTT; CDR3 protein: CASRGTALNTEAFF
J gene: TRBJ1-5; D gene: .; V gene: TRBV7-9; clone size: many; CDR3 DNA: TGTGCCAGCAGCTTACGCGATCAGCCCCAGCATTTT; CDR3 protein: CASSLRDQPQHF
J gene: TRBJ2-5; D gene: .; V gene: TRBV7-3; clone size: many; CDR3 DNA: TGTGCCAGCAGCAAGAATTCCCCCGGCTTGGGGGGGCTCCAAGAGACCCAGTACTTC; CDR3 protein: CASSKNSPGLGGLQETQYF
J gene: TRBJ1-5; D gene: .; V gene: TRBV5-6; clone size: few; CDR3 DNA: TGTGCCAGCAGCTCAGGGATGGGCAATCAGCCCCAGCATTTT; CDR3 protein: CASSSGMGNQPQHF
J gene: TRBJ2-3; D gene: TRBD2; V gene: TRBV20-1; clone size: many; CDR3 DNA: TGCAGTGCTACCCCCCAAGCGGGGAGAGGTTCTACAGATACGCAGTATTTT; CDR3 protein: CSATPQAGRGSTDTQYF